This TCR beta chain was sequenced during a study of blood T cells in healthy people across ages. This clonotype has only one observation. Its specificity is unknown. Study results and limitations: Relative to aged donors, long-lived donors carried more naive CD4+ cells and displayed higher diversity.

No fewer than 6 million PBMCs went into each sample. Next came a second PCR, run for about 6 to 12 cycles, which used a sample-barcoded 5' primer along with a J-beta primer mix. TCRdb used MiXCR to reprocess the 5' RACE reads, holding one entry per CDR3 protein. The sample contains about 970,000 distinct CDR3 sequences, roughly 50% of which appear only once. Trimming left V 5 bases short and J 6 bases short, with 16 bases between. Germline lookup yields CDR1 SEHNR and CDR2 FQNEAQ (reference sequence). The CDR3 contains 14 residues. Source material: blood. This TCR was recovered from an older woman in good health. J is TRBJ1-1 and V is TRBV7-9; TRBD1 is a possible D gene (5 bases). This CDR3 is CASSPRGVGSEAFF. CDR3 DNA: TGTGCCAGCAGCCCGCGAGGGGTTGGGTCTGAAGCTTTCTTT.